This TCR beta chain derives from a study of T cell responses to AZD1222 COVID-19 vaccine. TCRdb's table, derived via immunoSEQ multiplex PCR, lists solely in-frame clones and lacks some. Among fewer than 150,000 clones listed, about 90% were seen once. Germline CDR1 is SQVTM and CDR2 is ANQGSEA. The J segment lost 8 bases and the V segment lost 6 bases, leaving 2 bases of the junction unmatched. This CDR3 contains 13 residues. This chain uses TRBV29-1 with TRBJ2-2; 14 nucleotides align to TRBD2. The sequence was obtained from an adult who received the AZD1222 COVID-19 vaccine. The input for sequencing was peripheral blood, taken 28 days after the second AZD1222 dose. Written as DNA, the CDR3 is TGCAGCGTCCGGACTAGCGGGAGGGGGGAGCTGTTTTTT. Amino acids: CSVRTSGRGELFF.